The 30 T cell receptor beta chains below come from one sample, sequenced in a study of T cell responses to AZD1222 COVID-19 vaccine. Data came from immunoSEQ multiplex PCR; TCRdb stores just in-frame clones and leaves some out. Seen here are around 110,000 clones, approximately 85% observed once, and the top ten hold roughly 3.8%. Here the sequenced sample was peripheral blood, taken on day 0 of MenACWY control vaccination. These receptors came from an adult in good health.

This clone was observed a handful of times. CDR3: CASSLGTGGTAFF. CDR3 bases: TGTGCCAGCAGCTTAGGGACAGGGGGCACGGCTTTCTTT. The chain uses TRBV7-2 and TRBJ1-1, with 11 bases that match TRBD1. Losses at the gene ends were 1 base for V and 11 bases for J; bases not matched to a gene: 3. This CDR3 is 13 amino acids long. Germline V lookup: CDR1 SGHTA, CDR2 FQGNSA.

A single count supports this clone. The chain recombines TRBV7-9 with TRBJ2-7, with D perhaps matching TRBD2 (5 bases). Germline loops: CDR1 SEHNR, CDR2 FQNEAQ (reference sequence). CDR3 length: 14 residues. V lost 0 bases and J lost 3, with 9 bases in between. CDR3 protein: CASSLAPRDYEQYF. CDR3 nucleotides: TGTGCCAGCAGCTTAGCCCCGAGGGACTACGAGCAGTACTTC.

DNA for the CDR3: TGTGCCAGCAGTGAACTAGGGGGGGCCTACGAGCAGTACTTC. Encoded protein: CASSELGGAYEQYF. This rearrangement joins TRBV6-1 to TRBJ2-7; the D gene is possibly TRBD2 (7 bases). With 2 bases removed from V and 2 bases from J, the gap between germline ends came to 10 bases. From germline, CDR1 is MNHNS and CDR2 SASEGT. The CDR3 loop spans 14 amino acids.

This clone was picked up one time. This sequence joins TRBV7-2 and TRBJ2-3; D is possibly TRBD1 (6 bases). This CDR3 region has 18 residues. The V gene lost 4 bases and the J gene lost 1 base, with 21 bases spanning the gap. CDR1 and CDR2 (germline): SGHTA, FQGNSA. The CDR3 protein is CASSSQAPGHAGTDTQYF. Written as DNA, the CDR3 is TGTGCCAGCAGCTCCCAAGCACCGGGACACGCCGGCACAGATACGCAGTATTTT.

The chain joins TRBV9 to TRBJ2-1, with D unresolved. This CDR3 is built from 14 residues. Trimming removed 4 bases at V and 5 bases at J, with 13 bases between. Germline V gene sequence: CDR1 SGDLS, CDR2 YYNGEE. CDR3 nucleotides: TGTGCCAGCAGCCCATCCCTCTTCGACAATGAGCAGTTCTTC. It specifies CASSPSLFDNEQFF.

The rearrangement links TRBV7-2 to TRBJ1-2; the D gene is possibly TRBD1 (5 bases). In germline, CDR1 is SGHTA, CDR2 FQGNSA. Trimming stripped 2 bases from V and 8 bases from J, with 12 bases between. The CDR3 totals 13 residues. DNA of the CDR3: TGTGCCAGCAGCTTAAAGGGGACGAAGGGCTACACCTTC. Protein product: CASSLKGTKGYTF.

This clone was seen only a few times. The genes are TRBV28 and TRBJ1-2, with D unclear. The length of the CDR3 is 13 residues. The germline gives CDR1 MDHEN, CDR2 SYDVKM. Deletions cut 6 bases from V and 2 bases from J, with 10 bases between. This CDR3 is CASRKQQNYGYTF. Written as DNA, the CDR3 is TGTGCCAGCAGGAAACAGCAAAACTATGGCTACACCTTC.

The rearrangement uses TRBV28 and TRBJ1-5; D may be TRBD1 (6 bases). This CDR3 has 17 amino acids. The V gene lost 3 bases and the J gene lost 0 bases, with 15 bases spanning the gap. Germline V gives CDR1 MDHEN, CDR2 SYDVKM. CDR3 protein: CASSLRQVPYSNQPQHF. CDR3 nucleotides: TGTGCCAGCAGTTTGAGACAGGTGCCCTATAGCAATCAGCCCCAGCATTTT.

This chain connects TRBV9 to TRBJ1-6, with 7 bases identical to TRBD1. Germline CDR1 and CDR2: SGDLS and YYNGEE. The CDR3 contains 17 residues. The V gene end was trimmed by 0 bases and the J gene end by 5 bases; junction bases not matched to a gene: 8. CDR3 nucleotides: TGTGCCAGCAGCGTAGCGGGACAGTGGCCCAATAATTCACCCCTCCACTTT. Translation gives CASSVAGQWPNNSPLHF.

With respect to this clone: A junction boundary mismatches the germline segment, possibly from a read error. The rearrangement links TRBV6-1 to TRBJ2-7; D remains ambiguous. The CDR3 has 12 residues. Germline assignment: CDR1 MNHNS and CDR2 SASEGT. CDR3 sequence reads: CASSELTLAGDF. CDR3 nucleotide sequence: TGTGCCAGCAGTGAACTGACCCTCGCTGGGGACTTC.

This clone has more than one count but fewer than ten. This chain connects TRBV20-1 to TRBJ1-6, with D unresolved. The CDR3 totals 11 residues. Germline assignment: CDR1 DFQATT and CDR2 SNEGSKA (reference sequence). V lost 6 bases and J lost 5, with 5 bases in between. Here the CDR3 reads CSAGNNSPLHF. In nucleotides, the CDR3 is TGCAGTGCGGGGAATAATTCACCCCTCCACTTT.

This chain links TRBV7-2 with TRBJ2-2; D gene uncertain. Looked up from germline, CDR1 is SGHTA and CDR2 is FQGNSA. The CDR3 length is 13 residues. V lost 2 bases to trimming and J lost 6 bases, with 7 bases between them. The CDR3 region has the DNA TGTGCCAGCAGCTTATCCAGACCCGGGGAGCTGTTTTTT. Residues: CASSLSRPGELFF.

The CDR3, as DNA: TGTGCCAGCAGCTTAGCAGGGAGGAACACTGAAGCTTTCTTT. This translates into CASSLAGRNTEAFF. V and J are TRBV11-2 and TRBJ1-1; maybe TRBD1 (5 bases). Germline CDR1 SGHAT, CDR2 FQNNGV. The CDR3 spans 14 residues. The germline V and J ends were trimmed by 1 base and 1 base, with 7 bases remaining between them.

The rearrangement uses TRBV28 and TRBJ1-5; D may be TRBD1 (5 bases). V shed 6 bases and J shed 7 bases, with 13 bases lying between them. CDR1 is MDHEN and CDR2 is SYDVKM in the germline V gene. The CDR3 has 13 residues. The CDR3 spells CASRGPARQPQHF. The CDR3 DNA follows: TGTGCCAGCAGGGGACCCGCCCGCCAGCCCCAGCATTTT.

The rearrangement joins TRBV19 to TRBJ1-1; 9 bases match TRBD1. V was clipped by 4 bases and J by 4 bases; unmatched bases: 1. The CDR3 contains 13 residues. CDR1 and CDR2 from the germline V gene are LNHDA and SQIVND (reference sequence). CDR3 in amino acids: CASSTTGGTEAFF. CDR3 nucleotides: TGTGCCAGTAGTACGACAGGGGGCACTGAAGCTTTCTTT. The full variable domain, in which reference TRBV19 and TRBJ1-1 provide the parts outside the CDR3, is DGGITQSPKYLFRKEGQNVTLSCEQNLNHDAMYWYRQDPGQGLRLIYYSQIVNDFQKGDIAEGYSVSREKKESFPLTVTSAQKNPTAFYLCASSTTGGTEAFFGQGTRLTVV.

CDR3 amino acids: CASGLIRGGYNEQFF. CDR3 nucleotide sequence: TGTGCTAGTGGACTGATTAGGGGGGGGTACAATGAGCAGTTCTTC. J is TRBJ2-1 and V is TRBV12-5, with D possibly being TRBD2 (7 bases). The germline V gene encodes CDR1 LGHNT and CDR2 FRNRAP. CDR3 length: 15 residues. V lost 6 bases and J 4 bases, leaving 16 bases between the germline ends.

The chain is built from TRBV19 and TRBJ1-1; D possibly corresponds to TRBD1 (5 bases). V dropped 7 bases and J dropped 1 base, with 10 bases sitting between them. Germline-derived CDR1 and CDR2 are LNHDA and SQIVND (reference sequence). This CDR3 has 13 amino acids. The CDR3 bases are TGTGCCAGTACCCCGAGGGGGAACACTGAAGCTTTCTTT. Translation: CASTPRGNTEAFF. The full variable domain, completed using reference TRBV19 and TRBJ1-1, is DGGITQSPKYLFRKEGQNVTLSCEQNLNHDAMYWYRQDPGQGLRLIYYSQIVNDFQKGDIAEGYSVSREKKESFPLTVTSAQKNPTAFYLCASTPRGNTEAFFGQGTRLTVV.

The chain has TRBV9 and TRBJ2-3; 16 nucleotides align to TRBD2. The CDR3 totals 20 residues. With 4 bases clipped from V and 4 bases from J, the junction kept 15 bases outside the gene matches. Germline V gives CDR1 SGDLS, CDR2 YYNGEE. The CDR3 DNA follows: TGTGCCAGCAGCCCTCGGGGACTAGCGGGGGGGCAATCCCCCCCAGATACGCAGTATTTT. This translates into CASSPRGLAGGQSPPDTQYF.

This chain joins TRBV18 and TRBJ1-2; D gene unclear. The CDR3 is made up of 15 amino acids. Trimming left V 0 bases short and J 8 bases short, with 16 bases between. Germline V gene lookup returns CDR1 KGHSH and CDR2 LQKENI. The CDR3 nucleotides read TGTGCCAGCTCACCACCCGGGGATGGGGTTGGAGGCTACACCTTC. Protein product: CASSPPGDGVGGYTF.

The chain recombines TRBV27 with TRBJ2-7, with unresolved D. CDR3 length equals 14 residues. CDR1 MNHEY and CDR2 SMNVEV come from the germline V gene (reference sequence). Trimming removed 3 bases from V and 3 bases from J, with 12 bases in between. The CDR3 spells CASSFKGYDYEQYF. CDR3 nucleotide sequence: TGTGCCAGCAGTTTTAAAGGGTACGACTACGAGCAGTACTTC.

The chain combines TRBV6-5 with TRBJ2-2, with D possibly TRBD1 on 6 matching bases. Trimming left V 7 bases short and J 7 bases short, with 16 bases between. CDR1 is MNHEY and CDR2 is SVGAGI in the germline V gene. The CDR3 spans 14 residues. CDR3 coding DNA: TGTGCCAGCACCTCTAACAGGGCAGGCGGGGAGCTGTTTTTT. Encoded protein: CASTSNRAGGELFF.

This chain links TRBV7-9 with TRBJ2-5; no clear D gene. The CDR3 is made up of 12 amino acids. V shed 3 bases and J shed 5 bases, with 7 bases lying between them. The germline gives CDR1 SEHNR, CDR2 FQNEAQ (reference sequence). CDR3 sequence reads: CASSLVGETQYF. The CDR3 DNA reads as TGTGCCAGCAGCTTGGTTGGGGAGACCCAGTACTTC.

The chain recombines TRBV6-4 with TRBJ2-1; D is tentatively TRBD1 or TRBD2 (5 bases each). Trimming left V 0 bases short and J 6 bases short, with 9 bases between. The CDR3 is 14 residues long. Germline-derived CDR1 and CDR2 are MRHNA and SNTAGT. The CDR3 is CASSDSSGPNEQFF. The CDR3 coding sequence is TGTGCCAGCAGTGACTCCTCGGGGCCCAATGAGCAGTTCTTC.

V usage is TRBV14 and J usage is TRBJ1-2; maybe TRBD1 (5 bases). The CDR3 length is 13 residues. Deletions cut 1 base from V and 4 bases from J, with 7 bases between. CDR1 and CDR2 (germline): SGHDN, FVKESK. The CDR3 region has the DNA TGTGCCAGCAGCCAAGGGGGACCCTATGGCTACACCTTC. Its protein is CASSQGGPYGYTF.

This chain links TRBV7-9 with TRBJ2-7; no definite D call. The CDR3 is 13 residues long. The germline V gene has CDR1 SEHNR and CDR2 FQNEAQ (reference sequence). V lost 5 bases and J lost 2, with 10 bases in between. The chain's CDR3 is CASSLPNAYEQYF. The DNA for the CDR3 is TGTGCCAGCAGCCTTCCAAATGCCTACGAGCAGTACTTC.

The chain employs TRBV9 and TRBJ2-2; D may be TRBD1 or TRBD2 (5 bases each). V was cut by 2 bases and J by 6 bases, with 8 bases left in between. The length of the CDR3 is 13 residues. From germline, CDR1 is SGDLS and CDR2 YYNGEE. This CDR3 is CASSVGRAGELFF. DNA of the CDR3: TGTGCCAGCAGCGTGGGGCGGGCCGGGGAGCTGTTTTTT.

This chain links TRBV10-3 with TRBJ1-1; 7 bases fit TRBD1. The CDR3 length is 13 residues. J was trimmed by 5 bases and V by 6 bases; bases with no gene match: 6. Germline V CDR1 and CDR2: ENHRY, SYGVKD. The DNA of the CDR3 is TGTGCCATCAGAGGGGGCGGAGGGACTGAAGCTTTCTTT. Amino acid sequence: CAIRGGGGTEAFF.

V gene TRBV5-1 combines with J gene TRBJ2-3; D is unclear. The CDR3 length is 14 residues. The germline V and J ends were trimmed by 0 bases and 4 bases, with 9 bases remaining between them. From germline, CDR1 is SGHRS and CDR2 YFSETQ. Here the CDR3 DNA reads TGCGCCAGCAGCTTGGCGGCAGGAGCAGATACGCAGTATTTT. As protein: CASSLAAGADTQYF. The complete variable domain, with remaining parts taken from reference TRBV5-1 and TRBJ2-3, reads KAGVTQTPRYLIKTRGQQVTLSCSPISGHRSVSWYQQTPGQGLQFLFEYFSETQRNKGNFPGRFSGRQFSNSRSEMNVSTLELGDSALYLCASSLAAGADTQYFGPGTRLTVL.

The CDR3, as DNA: TGTGCCAGCAGCCCCTTAGGGGGGCGTGGGGATACGCAGTATTTT. Residues: CASSPLGGRGDTQYF. The rearrangement uses TRBV7-3 and TRBJ2-3, with D possibly called TRBD1 or TRBD2 (6 bases each). Germline V lookup: CDR1 SGHTA, CDR2 FQGTGA. The CDR3 covers 15 residues. Deletions cut 5 bases from V and 6 bases from J, with 18 bases between. The whole variable domain, filled in from reference TRBV7-3 and TRBJ2-3, reads GAGVSQTPSNKVTEKGKYVELRCDPISGHTALYWYRQSLGQGPEFLIYFQGTGAADDSGLPNDRFFAVRPEGSVSTLKIQRTERGDSAVYLCASSPLGGRGDTQYFGPGTRLTVL.

The chain recombines TRBV3-1 (or the pseudogene TRBV3-2) with TRBJ1-1; 9 positions agree with TRBD1. CDR1 is LGHDT and CDR2 is YNNKEL in the germline V gene (reference sequence). The CDR3 extends over 15 amino acids. J lost 1 base, V lost 4 bases, and 4 bases had no gene match. The CDR3 here is CASSLSDRGNTEAFF. Written as DNA, the CDR3 is TGTGCCAGCAGCCTCTCGGACAGGGGGAACACTGAAGCTTTCTTT.